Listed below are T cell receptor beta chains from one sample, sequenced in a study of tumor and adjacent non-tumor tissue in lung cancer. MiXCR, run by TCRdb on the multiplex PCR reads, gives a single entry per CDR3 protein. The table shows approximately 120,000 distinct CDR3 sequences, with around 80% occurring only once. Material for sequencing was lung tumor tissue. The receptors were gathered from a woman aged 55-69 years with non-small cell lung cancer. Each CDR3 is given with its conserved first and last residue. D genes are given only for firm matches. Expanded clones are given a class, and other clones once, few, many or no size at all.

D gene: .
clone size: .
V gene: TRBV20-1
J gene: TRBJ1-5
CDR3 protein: CSAQPYDSQPQQF
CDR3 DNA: TGCAGTGCTCAGCCCTATGACAGTCAGCCCCAGCAGTTT

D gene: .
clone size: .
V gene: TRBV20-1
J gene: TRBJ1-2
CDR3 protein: CSARTGGYGYTF
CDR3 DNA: TGCAGTGCTCGGACGGGGGGCTATGGCTACACCTTC

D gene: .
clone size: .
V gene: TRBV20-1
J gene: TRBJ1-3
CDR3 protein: CNTRDSGSRGSGNTIYF
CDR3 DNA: TGCAATACTAGAGATAGTGGGAGCAGGGGATCTGGAAACACCATATATTTT

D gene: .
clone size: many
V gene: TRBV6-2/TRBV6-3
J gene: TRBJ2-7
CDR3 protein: CASSYSDGTTYEQYF
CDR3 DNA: TGTGCCAGCAGTTACTCTGACGGAACCACCTACGAGCAGTACTTC

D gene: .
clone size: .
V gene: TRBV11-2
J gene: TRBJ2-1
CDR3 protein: CASSFGGSYYVQFF
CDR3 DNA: TGTGCCAGCAGCTTTGGAGGGTCCTACTATGTGCAGTTCTTC

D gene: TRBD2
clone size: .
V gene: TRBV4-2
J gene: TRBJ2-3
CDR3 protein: CASSLAAGATDTQYF
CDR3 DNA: TGTGCCAGCAGCCTAGCAGCGGGGGCCACAGATACGCAATATTTT

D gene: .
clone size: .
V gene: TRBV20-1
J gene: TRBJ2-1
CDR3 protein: CCAGDLRTEQFF
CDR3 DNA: TGCTGTGCTGGAGATTTGAGGACTGAGCAGTTCTTC

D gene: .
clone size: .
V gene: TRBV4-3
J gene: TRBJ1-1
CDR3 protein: CASSQDLGLHLMDTEAFF
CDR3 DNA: TGCGCCAGCAGCCAAGATCTGGGGCTGCACTTGATGGACACTGAAGCTTTCTTT

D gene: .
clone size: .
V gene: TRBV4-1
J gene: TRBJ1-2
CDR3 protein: CASSQAAANYGYTF
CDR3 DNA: TGCGCCAGCAGCCAGGCAGCGGCTAACTATGGCTACACCTTC

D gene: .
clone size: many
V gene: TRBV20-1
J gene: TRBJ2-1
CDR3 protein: CSAQRGPSYNEQFF
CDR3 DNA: TGCAGTGCTCAAAGAGGGCCCAGCTACAATGAGCAGTTCTTC

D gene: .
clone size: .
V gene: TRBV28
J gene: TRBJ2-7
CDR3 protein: CASSPDRASDSYKQYF
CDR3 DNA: TGTGCCAGCAGTCCAGATCGAGCTAGCGATTCCTACAAGCAGTACTTC

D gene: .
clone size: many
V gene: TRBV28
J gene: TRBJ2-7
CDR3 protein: CASSSGHSARGQYF
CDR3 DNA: TGTGCCAGCAGTTCGGGACACTCGGCGCGTGGGCAGTACTTC

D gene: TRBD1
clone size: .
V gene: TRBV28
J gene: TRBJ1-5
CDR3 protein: CASSSPGTGDSNQPQHF
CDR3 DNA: TGTGCCAGCAGTTCCCCCGGGACAGGAGATAGCAATCAGCCCCAGCATTTT

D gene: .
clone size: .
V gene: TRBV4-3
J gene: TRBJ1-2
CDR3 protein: CASSQDQGVDGYTF
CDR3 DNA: TGCGCTAGCAGCCAAGATCAGGGAGTTGATGGCTACACCTTC

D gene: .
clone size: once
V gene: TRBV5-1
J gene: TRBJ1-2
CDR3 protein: CAISLENAEGPRGYTF
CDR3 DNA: TGTGCCATCAGCTTAGAAAACGCCGAGGGGCCCCGAGGCTACACCTTC

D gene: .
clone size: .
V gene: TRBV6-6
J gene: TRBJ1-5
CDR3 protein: CASSFVGRCTQPQHF
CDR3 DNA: TGTGCCAGCAGCTTTGTTGGGCGGTGCACTCAGCCCCAGCATTTT

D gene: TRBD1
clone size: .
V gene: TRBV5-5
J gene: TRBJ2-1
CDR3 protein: CASNLRDRSYDEQFF
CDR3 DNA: TGTGCCAGCAACCTCCGGGACAGGTCATACGATGAGCAGTTCTTC

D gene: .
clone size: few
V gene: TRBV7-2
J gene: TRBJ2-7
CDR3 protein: CASCTGTSSYEQYF
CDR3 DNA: TGTGCCAGCTGTACAGGTACAAGCTCCTATGAGCAGTACTTC

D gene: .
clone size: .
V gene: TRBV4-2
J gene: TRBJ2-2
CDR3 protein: CASSQGGRGGSGELSF
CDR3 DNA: TGTGCCAGTAGCCAGGGGGGCCGGGGTGGATCCGGGGAGCTGTCTTTT

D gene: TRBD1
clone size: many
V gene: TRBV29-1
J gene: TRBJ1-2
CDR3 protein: CSVGQGRSYTF
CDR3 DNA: TGCAGCGTCGGACAGGGTCGCAGCTACACCTTC

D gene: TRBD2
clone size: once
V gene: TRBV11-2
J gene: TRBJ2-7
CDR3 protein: CASSYGTNGSYELYF
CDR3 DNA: TGTGCCAGCAGCTACGGGACTAACGGGAGCTACGAGCTGTACTTT

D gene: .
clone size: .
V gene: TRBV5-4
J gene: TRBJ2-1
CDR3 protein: CASCLGSPLESYNEQFF
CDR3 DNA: TGTGCCAGCTGCTTGGGCAGCCCTCTAGAGTCCTACAATGAGCAGTTCTTC

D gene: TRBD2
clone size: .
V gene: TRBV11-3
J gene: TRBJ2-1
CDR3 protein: CASSLKFTSGSHNDQFF
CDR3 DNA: TGTGCCAGCAGCTTAAAGTTTACTAGCGGAAGCCACAATGATCAGTTCTTC

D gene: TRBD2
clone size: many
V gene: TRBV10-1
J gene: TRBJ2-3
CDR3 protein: CASSKGGTDTQYF
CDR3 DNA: TGCGCCAGCAGTAAGGGAGGGACAGATACGCAGTATTTT

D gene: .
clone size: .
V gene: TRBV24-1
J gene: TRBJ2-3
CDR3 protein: CATSDSSRILDTQYF
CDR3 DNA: TGTGCCACCAGTGATTCTAGCAGGATCTTGGATACGCAGTATTTT

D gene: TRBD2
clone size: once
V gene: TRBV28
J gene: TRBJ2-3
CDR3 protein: CASHAWSGGVLGTDTQYF
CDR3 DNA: TGTGCCAGCCATGCCTGGAGTGGGGGGGTCTTGGGCACAGATACGCAGTATTTT